Each of the 10 T cell receptor beta chains below was sequenced from the same sample in a study of blood T cell repertoires in COVID-19. Some clones are missing from TCRdb's copy, which holds only in-frame ones; the method was immunoSEQ multiplex PCR. The sample consists of 200,000 to 250,000 clones, 86% of them appearing once. Sequencing used peripheral blood. The origin of the receptors is an elderly man with acute or convalescent COVID-19.

The J gene is TRBJ2-1, the V gene TRBV28, with unresolved D. The V gene lost 7 bases and the J gene lost 10 bases, with 11 bases spanning the gap. Germline CDR1 reads MDHEN; CDR2 reads SYDVKM. The CDR3 consists of 11 residues. The CDR3 spells CASKVQEEQFF. The CDR3, as DNA: TGTGCCAGCAAGGTTCAGGAAGAGCAGTTCTTC.

This chain links TRBV4-2 with TRBJ1-2; 8 bases are a match to TRBD1. The ends lost 1 base at V and 8 bases at J; junction bases unmatched: 9. Germline values: CDR1 LGHNA, CDR2 YNFKEQ. The CDR3 loop spans 15 amino acids. CDR3 sequence: CASSQAGTGVGGYTF. CDR3 DNA sequence: TGTGCCAGCAGCCAAGCCGGGACAGGAGTCGGGGGCTACACCTTC.

V is TRBV7-9 and J is TRBJ1-2; 8 bases line up with TRBD1. The V and J ends lost 3 bases and 4 bases, in that order; junction bases with no gene match: 19. This CDR3 contains 19 residues. Per the germline V gene, CDR1 is SEHNR and CDR2 is FQNEAQ (reference sequence). In DNA form, the CDR3 reads TGTGCCAGCAGCTTGCCCTCTCGACAGGGGTCCGCCGGTCCCTATGGCTACACCTTC. Translated, it gives CASSLPSRQGSAGPYGYTF.

The J gene is TRBJ1-4, the V gene TRBV5-1, with 7 bases matching TRBD1. The CDR3 length is 15 residues. Germline CDR1 reads SGHRS; CDR2 reads YFSETQ. The ends lost 2 bases at V and 5 bases at J; junction bases unmatched: 6. CDR3 in amino acids: CASSFSGTENEKLFF. As DNA, the CDR3 is TGCGCCAGCAGCTTCTCCGGGACAGAGAATGAAAAACTGTTTTTT. Drawing the rest from reference TRBV5-1 and TRBJ1-4, the complete variable domain is KAGVTQTPRYLIKTRGQQVTLSCSPISGHRSVSWYQQTPGQGLQFLFEYFSETQRNKGNFPGRFSGRQFSNSRSEMNVSTLELGDSALYLCASSFSGTENEKLFFGSGTQLSVL.

The chain combines TRBV27 with TRBJ1-5; D gene unclear. Trimming took off 6 bases at V and 3 bases at J, with 15 bases between the two ends. The germline V gene encodes CDR1 MNHEY and CDR2 SMNVEV (reference sequence). The CDR3 totals 15 residues. Written as DNA, the CDR3 is TGTGCCAGCAGGGCCAGAGCGACGTTCAATCAGCCCCAGCATTTT. This sequence encodes CASRARATFNQPQHF.

The chain has TRBV9 and TRBJ1-3; no firm D call. The germline CDR1 and CDR2 sequences are SGDLS and YYNGEE. The CDR3 loop spans 13 amino acids. V was cut by 2 bases and J by 4 bases, with 7 bases left in between. This CDR3 is CASSVQAGNTIYF. The CDR3 nucleotides read TGTGCCAGCAGCGTCCAGGCCGGAAACACCATATATTTT.

J is TRBJ1-6 and V is TRBV25-1, with 7 nucleotides matching TRBD1. V lost 6 bases to trimming and J lost 6 bases; unmatched junction nucleotides: 8. Germline CDR1 is MGHDK and CDR2 is SYGVNS. This CDR3 contains 15 residues. CDR3: CASRLSGGGNSPLHF. CDR3 bases: TGTGCCAGCAGACTTTCAGGGGGTGGTAATTCACCCCTCCACTTT.

V usage is TRBV6-5 and J usage is TRBJ1-5; D is unclear. V was trimmed by 3 bases and J by 7 bases, leaving 13 bases between them. CDR1 and CDR2 from the germline V gene are MNHEY and SVGAGI. There are 14 residues in the CDR3. In DNA, the CDR3 is TGTGCCAGCAGTTATGCCCGTGCGGGACAGCCCCAGCATTTT. Translating gives CASSYARAGQPQHF.

The rearrangement links TRBV2 to TRBJ2-4; D ambiguous. The CDR3 has 16 amino acids. CDR1 and CDR2 (germline): SNHLY, FYNNEI. Trimming removed 6 bases at V and 9 bases at J, with 24 bases between. The DNA for the CDR3 is TGTGCCAGCAGCGGTCTTACGGCCCCAAATAGGAGCATTCAGTACTTC. Protein sequence: CASSGLTAPNRSIQYF.

V is TRBV5-1 and J is TRBJ2-7; 10 nucleotides agree with TRBD1. Germline V CDR1 and CDR2: SGHRS, YFSETQ. The V and J ends lost 7 bases and 6 bases, in that order; junction bases with no gene match: 4. The length of the CDR3 is 12 residues. The DNA of the CDR3 is TGCGCCAGCTGGACAGGGGGACGCGAGCAGTACTTC. As protein: CASWTGGREQYF.